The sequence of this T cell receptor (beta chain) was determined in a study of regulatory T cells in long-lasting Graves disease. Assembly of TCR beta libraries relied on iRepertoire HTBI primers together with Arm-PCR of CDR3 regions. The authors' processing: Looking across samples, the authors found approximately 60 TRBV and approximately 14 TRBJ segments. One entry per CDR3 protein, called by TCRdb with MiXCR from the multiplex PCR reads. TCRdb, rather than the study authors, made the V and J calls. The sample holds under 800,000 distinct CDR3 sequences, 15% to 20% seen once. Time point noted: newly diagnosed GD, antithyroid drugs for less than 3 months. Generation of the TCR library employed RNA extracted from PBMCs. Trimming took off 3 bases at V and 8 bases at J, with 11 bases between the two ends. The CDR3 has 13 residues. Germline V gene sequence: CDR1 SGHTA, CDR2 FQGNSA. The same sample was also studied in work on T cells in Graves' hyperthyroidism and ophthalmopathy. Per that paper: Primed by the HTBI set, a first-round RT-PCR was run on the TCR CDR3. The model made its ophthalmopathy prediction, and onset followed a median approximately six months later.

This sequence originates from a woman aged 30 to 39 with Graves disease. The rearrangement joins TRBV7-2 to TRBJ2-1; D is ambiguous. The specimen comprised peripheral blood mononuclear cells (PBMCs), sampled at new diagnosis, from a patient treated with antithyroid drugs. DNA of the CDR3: TGTGCCAGCAGCTTGTCCTACTTGGATGAGCAGTTCTTC. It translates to CASSLSYLDEQFF.